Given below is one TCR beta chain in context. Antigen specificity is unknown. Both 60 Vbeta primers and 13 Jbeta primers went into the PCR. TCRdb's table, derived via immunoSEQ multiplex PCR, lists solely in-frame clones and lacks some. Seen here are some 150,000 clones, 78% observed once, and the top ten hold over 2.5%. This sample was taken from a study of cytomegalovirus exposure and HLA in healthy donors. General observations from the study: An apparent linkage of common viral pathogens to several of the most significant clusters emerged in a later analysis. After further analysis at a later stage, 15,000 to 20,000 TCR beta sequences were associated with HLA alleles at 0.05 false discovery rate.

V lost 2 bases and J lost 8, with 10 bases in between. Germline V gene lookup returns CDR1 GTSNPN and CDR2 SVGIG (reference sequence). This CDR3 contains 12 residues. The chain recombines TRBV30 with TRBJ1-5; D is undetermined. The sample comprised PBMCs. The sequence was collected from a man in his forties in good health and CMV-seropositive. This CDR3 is CAWSLASEPQHF. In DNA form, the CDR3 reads TGTGCCTGGAGTTTAGCTTCGGAGCCCCAGCATTTT.